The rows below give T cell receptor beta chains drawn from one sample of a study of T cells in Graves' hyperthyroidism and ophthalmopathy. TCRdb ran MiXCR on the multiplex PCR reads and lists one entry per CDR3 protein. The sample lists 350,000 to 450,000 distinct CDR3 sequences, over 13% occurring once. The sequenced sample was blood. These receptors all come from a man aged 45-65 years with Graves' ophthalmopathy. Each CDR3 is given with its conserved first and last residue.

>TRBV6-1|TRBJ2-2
CASEGPGAGELFF
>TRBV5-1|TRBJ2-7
CASSQYRTETYEQYF
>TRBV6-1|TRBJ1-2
CASSGNTGDGYTF
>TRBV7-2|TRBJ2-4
CASSLGFASGKGRAKNIQYF
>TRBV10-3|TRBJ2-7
CAISPGQVYEQYF
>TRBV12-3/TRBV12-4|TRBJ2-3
CASSPAQGQYF
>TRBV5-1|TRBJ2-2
CASSLVSGGRTGELFF
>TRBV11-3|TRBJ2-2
CASSLSQAAGELFF
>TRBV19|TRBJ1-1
CASSIEGAGPTEAFF
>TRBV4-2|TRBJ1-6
CASSQDGDWGITPLHF
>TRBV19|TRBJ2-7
CASSLSSGTTYEQYF
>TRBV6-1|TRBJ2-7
CASSARLAEGYYEQYF
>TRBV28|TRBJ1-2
CASSFMGAASHGYTF